The 21 T cell receptor beta chains listed next were all sequenced from one sample in a study of shared clonotypes between healthy human individuals (dated by TCRdb to the early 2020s). Libraries came from the immunoSEQ multiplex PCR assay. The immuneACCESS repertoire file appears here via TCRdb, limited to in-frame rearrangements. These files lack a portion of the clones; in checked studies, under half of the deficit traces to unresolved V genes, and the cause of the others is not known. The sample contains around 600,000 clones, around 97% of them found a single time. The ten largest clonotypes hold around 0.057% of the sample. Sequencing was carried out using naive CD4+ T cells sorted from blood. This specimen's cell subset or site label, per the study, means: CD45RA+ positively selected. The origin of the receptors is a young woman in good health.

The rearrangement joins TRBV9 to TRBJ2-3; a possible D gene is TRBD1 (6 bases). Germline CDR1 reads SGDLS; CDR2 reads YYNGEE. The CDR3 sequence is 15 residues long. V lost 3 bases to trimming and J lost 2 bases, with 13 bases between them. The CDR3 nucleotides are TGTGCCAGCAGCGGCCTCCGGGACATCACAGATACGCAGTATTTT. This translates into CASSGLRDITDTQYF.

The V and J genes are TRBV7-9 and TRBJ2-1, with TRBD2 matching 12 bases. The CDR3 sequence is 15 residues long. The V gene's germline CDR1 is SEHNR and CDR2 FQNEAQ (reference sequence). With 2 bases clipped from V and 9 bases from J, the junction kept 5 bases outside the gene matches. The CDR3 nucleotides are TGTGCCAGCAGCTTAATACTAGCGGGAGGAAGTGAGCAGTTCTTC. Translated: CASSLILAGGSEQFF.

The chain links TRBV19 to TRBJ1-1; possibly TRBD1 for D (5 bases). The V end lost 5 bases, the J end lost 4 bases, and 14 bases lay between the germline ends. This CDR3 has 14 residues. Germline V gives CDR1 LNHDA, CDR2 SQIVND (reference sequence). DNA of the CDR3: TGTGCCAGTAGTTTTGGGGCGCATGGCACTGAAGCTTTCTTT. Amino acid sequence: CASSFGAHGTEAFF.

This chain connects TRBV7-2 to TRBJ1-5, with a weak D call TRBD1 (6 bases). There are 19 residues in the CDR3. V lost 5 bases and J 0 bases, leaving 23 bases between the germline ends. The germline V gene has CDR1 SGHTA and CDR2 FQGNSA. This CDR3 is CASSRFPHGGGLSNQPQHF. CDR3 nucleotide sequence: TGTGCCAGCAGCCGGTTCCCCCATGGCGGGGGCCTTAGCAATCAGCCCCAGCATTTT.

The chain combines TRBV7-3 with TRBJ1-1, with D perhaps matching TRBD1 (6 bases). This CDR3 is built from 15 residues. In germline, CDR1 is SGHTA, CDR2 FQGTGA. V gave up 4 bases and J gave up 5 bases, with 17 bases separating them. DNA for the CDR3: TGTGCCAGCAGCTCAAACAGGGCGAAGGGGACTGAAGCTTTCTTT. This encodes CASSSNRAKGTEAFF.

The gene calls are TRBV7-9 and TRBJ2-1; maybe TRBD2 (5 bases). In germline, CDR1 is SEHNR, CDR2 FQNEAQ (reference sequence). The CDR3 extends over 15 amino acids. The germline V and J ends were trimmed by 0 bases and 5 bases, with 11 bases remaining between them. CDR3 region: CASSLAGVEDNEQFF. In DNA form, the CDR3 reads TGTGCCAGCAGCTTAGCTGGAGTGGAGGACAATGAGCAGTTCTTC.

The CDR3 region is CASGVIEGYTF. The CDR3 coding sequence is TGTGCCAGCGGGGTGATAGAGGGCTACACCTTC. J is TRBJ1-2 and V is TRBV2; D gene ambiguous. Germline V gives CDR1 SNHLY, CDR2 FYNNEI. This CDR3 spans 11 amino acids. V dropped 8 bases and J dropped 8 bases, with 12 bases sitting between them.

A single count supports this clone. This chain links TRBV6-1 with TRBJ2-3; possible D gene TRBD2, 5 bases. Germline assignment: CDR1 MNHNS and CDR2 SASEGT. The V end was cut by 0 bases, the J end by 2 bases, with 12 bases between. The CDR3 contains 16 residues. The CDR3 loop reads CASSEARGLVTDTQYF. In DNA form, the CDR3 reads TGTGCCAGCAGTGAAGCGCGCGGGTTAGTCACAGATACGCAGTATTTT.

The sample holds one count of this clone. The V and J genes are TRBV6-6 and TRBJ1-1; D not resolved. CDR1 is MNHNY and CDR2 is SVGAGI in the germline V gene (reference sequence). V lost 5 bases, J lost 1 base, and 14 bases lay in between. This CDR3 has 15 residues. DNA for the CDR3: TGTGCCAGCAGTCGTATAGGGTGGGGGAACACTGAAGCTTTCTTT. This gives the protein CASSRIGWGNTEAFF.

The V gene is TRBV28, the J gene TRBJ2-7; 16 positions agree with TRBD2. J lost 2 bases, V lost 5 bases, and 3 bases had no gene match. The CDR3 is 16 amino acids. CDR1 and CDR2 from the germline V gene are MDHEN and SYDVKM. The CDR3 loop reads CASSLGLAGGTYEQYF. CDR3 bases: TGTGCCAGCAGTCTGGGACTAGCGGGAGGGACCTACGAGCAGTACTTC.

The V and J genes are TRBV5-4 and TRBJ1-2; D might be TRBD1 (5 bases). Germline loops: CDR1 SGHNT, CDR2 YYREEE (reference sequence). V lost 3 bases and J lost 5, with 23 bases in between. CDR3 size: 17 residues. The CDR3 DNA follows: TGTGCCAGCAGCTACCCGCGGGGCTGCAGGGACCCTTATGGCTACACCTTC. Its translation is CASSYPRGCRDPYGYTF.

The chain joins TRBV5-1 to TRBJ2-5; no firm D call. CDR3 size: 13 residues. Germline V CDR1 and CDR2: SGHRS, YFSETQ. V dropped 2 bases and J dropped 1 base, with 6 bases sitting between them. Here the CDR3 DNA reads TGCGCCAGCAGCTTCGCTCCCCAAGAGACCCAGTACTTC. It specifies CASSFAPQETQYF.

The chain combines TRBV27 with TRBJ2-7; D not certain. Trimming removed 3 bases from V and 3 bases from J, with 18 bases in between. The germline V gene encodes CDR1 MNHEY and CDR2 SMNVEV (reference sequence). The CDR3 totals 16 residues. Here the CDR3 DNA reads TGTGCCAGCAGTTTGGCCCCCTCAGACAAAGGCTACGAGCAGTACTTC. Its translation: CASSLAPSDKGYEQYF.

The chain joins TRBV7-8 to TRBJ2-1; 7 bases are shared with TRBD2. Germline CDR1 is SGHVS and CDR2 is FQNEAQ. V lost 2 bases to trimming and J lost 4 bases; unmatched junction nucleotides: 11. This CDR3 comprises 17 residues. CDR3 sequence reads: CASSLFGSSGLYNEQFF. The CDR3 DNA sequence: TGTGCCAGCAGCTTATTTGGGTCTAGCGGATTATACAATGAGCAGTTCTTC.

The chain uses TRBV10-3 and TRBJ2-3; 8 bases agree with TRBD1. V was clipped by 6 bases and J by 0 bases; unmatched bases: 5. This CDR3 spans 15 amino acids. Germline-derived CDR1 and CDR2 are ENHRY and SYGVKD. CDR3 region: CAISDRGLSTDTQYF. CDR3 nucleotide sequence: TGTGCCATCAGCGACAGGGGCCTTAGCACAGATACGCAGTATTTT.

This chain uses TRBV19 with TRBJ2-5; D may be TRBD1 (5 bases). The CDR3 extends over 15 amino acids. CDR1 is LNHDA and CDR2 is SQIVND in the germline V gene (reference sequence). Between the trimmed V and J ends, which lost 5 bases and 2 bases, there was a span of 15 bases. CDR3 sequence reads: CASSDRQFIQETQYF. In DNA, the CDR3 is TGTGCCAGTAGTGACCGACAGTTTATACAAGAGACCCAGTACTTC.

This chain uses TRBV27 with TRBJ2-7; perhaps TRBD2 as D (5 bases). Germline assignment: CDR1 MNHEY and CDR2 SMNVEV (reference sequence). V was cut by 5 bases and J by 1 base, with 21 bases left in between. This CDR3 has 17 amino acids. The CDR3 here is CASSPTLALLSSYEQYF. The CDR3 DNA is TGTGCCAGCAGTCCCACCCTAGCTCTGCTATCTTCCTACGAGCAGTACTTC.

The chain combines TRBV2 with TRBJ2-2; 8 bases match TRBD1. The CDR3 has 16 amino acids. The ends lost 0 bases at V and 1 base at J; junction bases unmatched: 1. CDR1 is SNHLY, CDR2 FYNNEI, per germline. The CDR3 protein is CASSEAGTGNTGELFF. The CDR3 bases are TGTGCCAGCAGTGAAGCGGGGACAGGGAACACCGGGGAGCTGTTTTTT.

V gene TRBV4-2 combines with J gene TRBJ2-1; 8 nucleotides match TRBD2. V gave up 1 base and J gave up 4 bases; unmatched junction bases: 3. This CDR3 contains 15 residues. The germline gives CDR1 LGHNA, CDR2 YNFKEQ. The CDR3 nucleotides read TGTGCCAGCAGCCAAGTAACTAGCGGATACAATGAGCAGTTCTTC. Amino acids: CASSQVTSGYNEQFF.

J is TRBJ2-1 and V is TRBV28; perhaps TRBD2 as D (6 bases). With 7 bases removed from V and 3 bases from J, the gap between germline ends came to 25 bases. CDR3 length: 18 amino acids. Per the germline V gene, CDR1 is MDHEN and CDR2 is SYDVKM. CDR3 DNA sequence: TGTGCCAGCACCAGTTTCGCTCTAAGGCTGGGGGGCTACAATGAGCAGTTCTTC. Translated: CASTSFALRLGGYNEQFF.

The rearrangement uses TRBV6-1 and TRBJ1-4; D gene unclear. Trimming cost V 2 bases and J 2 bases, with 6 bases left between them. This CDR3 region has 14 residues. Looked up from germline, CDR1 is MNHNS and CDR2 is SASEGT. The CDR3 protein is CASSEWGTNEKLFF. DNA of the CDR3: TGTGCCAGCAGTGAATGGGGTACTAATGAAAAACTGTTTTTT.